One T cell receptor (beta chain) is described in this entry. This entry belongs to a study of blood T cell repertoires in COVID-19. Study-level background: Both acute and convalescent COVID-19 samples were obtained from the United States, Italy and Spain. From T cells, B-cell-depleted T cells, or PBMCs came the material, which was cDNA or gDNA.

The CDR3 has 16 amino acids. CDR1 is LGHDT and CDR2 is YNNKEL in the germline V gene (reference sequence). Trimming took 2 bases from V and 8 from J; bases not matched to a gene: 9. Original methodology: For nucleated cells, counts were estimated from reference gene primer amplification. Only in-frame clones appear in the TCRdb table, and some are missing; sequencing was by immunoSEQ multiplex PCR. V and J calls and clone size come straight from that table; D and trimming were deduced from the DNA. Altogether tens of thousands of clones are present, around 80% being singletons, with the ten largest covering approximately 20%.

The chain joins TRBV3-1 (or the pseudogene TRBV3-2) to TRBJ1-2; TRBD1 agrees at 12 bases. The sequence was obtained from a woman aged 60 to 75 with acute or convalescent COVID-19. Sequencing was carried out using peripheral blood. CDR3 bases: TGTGCCAGCAGCCAACGGACAACGGGACAGGGGGCCGGCTACACCTTC. Residues: CASSQRTTGQGAGYTF.